These T cell receptor beta chains were read from a single sample in a study of tumor and adjacent non-tumor tissue in lung cancer. Using its own MiXCR run on the multiplex PCR reads, TCRdb lists one record per CDR3 protein. This table holds approximately 90,000 distinct CDR3 sequences, more than 75% found once. Sample: distant non-tumor lung tissue. Every receptor here comes from a woman aged 45-65 years with non-small cell lung cancer. CDR3s include the opening cysteine and the closing phenylalanine or tryptophan. D genes are given only for firm matches. Clone size is stated in some rows and not others, as once, few, many or a class when expanded.

>.|TRBV29-1|.|TRBJ1-1
TGCAGCGTCGAGGGTACAGGATACACTGAAGCTCTCTTT
CSVEGTGYTEALF
>.|TRBV20-1|TRBD2|TRBJ2-1
TGCAGTGGTTGGCGGGAGGATAGGAATGAGAAGTTCTTC
CSGWREDRNEKFF
>.|TRBV4-2|.|TRBJ1-6
TGTGCCAGCAGCCAATCTCGCCCTCGTTCCGACTCGTCCTACAATCCACCCCTCCACTTT
CASSQSRPRSDSSYNPPLHF
>.|TRBV12-3/TRBV12-4|.|TRBJ2-1
TGTGACAGCAGTTTATTGGGCAATGAGCAGTTCTTC
CDSSLLGNEQFF
>.|TRBV6-2/TRBV6-3|.|TRBJ2-7
TGTGCCAGCAGTTACTCAGACATAATCTACGAGCAGTACTTT
CASSYSDIIYEQYF
>many|TRBV12-5|TRBD1|TRBJ2-1
TGTGCTAGTGGTTTGGAAGACAGGGATCAGTTCTTC
CASGLEDRDQFF
>.|TRBV4-2|TRBD1|TRBJ1-1
TGTGCCAACAGCCCTCGGGACAGCCCTTTGAACATTGAAGCTTTCTTT
CANSPRDSPLNIEAFF
>few|TRBV28|TRBD1|TRBJ2-3
TGTACCAGCAGTTCCCCAGAAATAGCAGGGGGCATAAGGGGTACGCAGTATTTT
CTSSSPEIAGGIRGTQYF
>many|TRBV12-3/TRBV12-4|.|TRBJ2-3
TGTGCCAGCAGTGGGGAGGTAACTAGCACAGATACGCAGTATTTT
CASSGEVTSTDTQYF
>many|TRBV7-8|.|TRBJ2-6
TGTGCCAGCAGCTTAGGGCCCACGACCTCTGGGGCCAACGTCCTGACTTTC
CASSLGPTTSGANVLTF
>.|TRBV12-3/TRBV12-4|TRBD2|TRBJ2-7
TGTGCCAGCAGCCGTTCGTGGGGGGGGTCCTACGAGCGGTACTTT
CASSRSWGGSYERYF
>many|TRBV7-9|.|TRBJ2-5
TGTGCCAGCAGCCGAGGGATTGTGAAGACCCAGTACTTC
CASSRGIVKTQYF
>.|TRBV4-1|.|TRBJ1-1
TGCACCAGCAGCCAAGAGCCAGGGCGTGAGACTGAAGCTTTCTTT
CTSSQEPGRETEAFF
>many|TRBV12-3/TRBV12-4|TRBD1|TRBJ2-7
TGTGCCAGCTGGGGACAGGGTCTCCACGAGCAGTACTTC
CASWGQGLHEQYF
>few|TRBV2|.|TRBJ1-5
TGTGCCAGCAGTGTGGGCAGTAGCAATCAGCCCCAGCATTTT
CASSVGSSNQPQHF
>many|TRBV5-6|.|TRBJ2-4
TGTGCCAGCAGCCTCAACATGAGGGGTACCCGCCAAGGAGCCAAAAACATTCAGTACTTC
CASSLNMRGTRQGAKNIQYF
>few|TRBV28|.|TRBJ2-7
TGTTCCAGCAGTTCGAGCAGGGACGTTTGGGAGCAGTACTTC
CSSSSSRDVWEQYF
>.|TRBV6-5|.|TRBJ2-2
TGTACCAGCTGGGACCCCACAGAGGGCGTTCACGGGGAGCTGTTTTTT
CTSWDPTEGVHGELFF
>once|TRBV29-1|TRBD1|TRBJ2-1
TGCAGCGCAGAAGGGACAGGGTGCGTTGAGCAGTTCTTC
CSAEGTGCVEQFF
>.|TRBV29-1|.|TRBJ2-1
TGCAGCGTTGACAACAGCTCCTACAATGAGAAGTTCTTC
CSVDNSSYNEKFF
>.|TRBV28|TRBD1|TRBJ1-6
TGTGCCAGCAGTTTCTATGCCCAGGGACAGAATTCACCCCTCCACTTT
CASSFYAQGQNSPLHF
>.|TRBV6-2/TRBV6-3|.|TRBJ2-1
TGTGCCAGTACTTACCTCTCCTACAATGAGCAGTTCTTC
CASTYLSYNEQFF
>.|TRBV11-3|.|TRBJ2-1
TGTGCCAGCAGCTCGGGACAAGACGACGGGCAGTTCTTC
CASSSGQDDGQFF
>once|TRBV10-3|.|TRBJ2-4
TGTGCCATCAGTGGGTGGGGGCTAGCCAAAAACTTTCAGTACTTC
CAISGWGLAKNFQYF
>once|TRBV11-1|TRBD2|TRBJ2-5
TGTACCAGCAGCTTTCGTCTAGCGGGAATGGGAGGAACCCAGTACTTC
CTSSFRLAGMGGTQYF
>.|TRBV6-5|.|TRBJ1-1
TGTGCCAGTAGTAACCAGAGGGGAGCTCTCTTT
CASSNQRGALF
>.|TRBV6-5|.|TRBJ2-7
TGCGCCAGCAGTTACGTGGGAGCCCCCTACGAGCAGTACTTC
CASSYVGAPYEQYF
>.|TRBV5-6|.|TRBJ2-1
TGTGTAAGCAGCTTGGCTAGCAATGAGCAGTTCTTC
CVSSLASNEQFF
>.|TRBV29-1|.|TRBJ1-3
TGCAGCGCTAATTCCGGGGGCGGAAACAACATATATTTT
CSANSGGGNNIYF
>.|TRBV11-2|.|TRBJ2-3
TGTGCTAGGAGCTTAGGGTCGGAGTATACGCAGTATTTT
CARSLGSEYTQYF
>.|TRBV7-2|TRBD1|TRBJ1-5
TGTGCCAGCAGCTTAGTGCCAGGGGGCGCCGGTCAGCCCCAGCATTTT
CASSLVPGGAGQPQHF
>.|TRBV5-4|.|TRBJ2-5
TGTATCAGCAGCCCTGTCGGGGGAGAGGAGACCCAGTACTTC
CISSPVGGEETQYF
>.|TRBV11-2|TRBD2|TRBJ2-7
TGTGGCAGCAGCTTAAGCAGCGGGGAGCAGCAATTC
CGSSLSSGEQQF
>many|TRBV5-5|.|TRBJ2-5
TGTGCCAGCAGCTTGGGAGGGGCCTTGCAAGAGACCCAGTACTTC
CASSLGGALQETQYF
>.|TRBV6-1|.|TRBJ1-1
TGTGCTAGCTTGGGACGGTGGATCACTGAAGCTTTCTTT
CASLGRWITEAFF
>many|TRBV4-1|TRBD1|TRBJ1-1
TGCGCCAGCAGCTCTCGACAGGGGGCGAACACTGAAGCTTTCTTT
CASSSRQGANTEAFF